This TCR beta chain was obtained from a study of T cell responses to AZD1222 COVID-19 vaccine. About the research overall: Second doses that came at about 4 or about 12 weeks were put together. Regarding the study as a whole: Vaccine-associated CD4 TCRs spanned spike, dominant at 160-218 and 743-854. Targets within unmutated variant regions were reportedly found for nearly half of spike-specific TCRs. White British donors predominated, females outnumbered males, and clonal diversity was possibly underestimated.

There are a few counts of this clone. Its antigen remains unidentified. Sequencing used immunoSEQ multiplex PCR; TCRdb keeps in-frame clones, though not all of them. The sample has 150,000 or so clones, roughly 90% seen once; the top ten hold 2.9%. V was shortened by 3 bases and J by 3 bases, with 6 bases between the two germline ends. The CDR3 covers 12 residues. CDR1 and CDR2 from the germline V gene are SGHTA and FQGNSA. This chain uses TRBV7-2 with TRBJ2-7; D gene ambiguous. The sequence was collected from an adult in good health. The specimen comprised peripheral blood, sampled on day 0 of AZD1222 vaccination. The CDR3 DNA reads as TGTGCCAGCAGCTTTCGTCTCTACGAGCAGTACTTC. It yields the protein CASSFRLYEQYF.